This T cell receptor (beta chain) was retrieved from a study of T cell responses to AZD1222 COVID-19 vaccine. Only in-frame clones appear in the TCRdb table, and some are missing; sequencing was by immunoSEQ multiplex PCR. The table has 60,000 to 65,000 clones, roughly three quarters seen once; the top ten hold around 15%. Notes on the study in general: Repertoires were obtained solely post-peak T cell response. Of the AZD1222 recipients, only 5 to 7 were seropositive at baseline.

A remark on this clone: Its specificity is unknown.

CDR3 length equals 16 residues. Germline loops: CDR1 KGHSH, CDR2 LQKENI. V lost 1 base and J lost 2, with 12 bases in between. The genes are TRBV18 and TRBJ2-1; the D gene is possibly TRBD2 (5 bases). Sequenced material: peripheral blood, taken on day 0 of AZD1222 vaccination. This clonotype was sampled from an adult in good health. The CDR3 nucleotides read TGTGCCAGCTCACCACTAAGCGGTCCTACCTACAATGAGCAGTTCTTC. This gives the protein CASSPLSGPTYNEQFF.